This T cell receptor (beta chain) was sequenced in a study of T cell repertoires in cytomegalovirus infection. In the study overall: CMV epitopes, recently identified HLA-C-restricted and well-studied HLA-B-restricted, were used. Study conclusions and caveats: Predominance within the ex vivo response was attributable to HLA-C-restricted CMV-specific TCR beta clonotypes.

As regards this clonotype: Antigen: not known.

V was trimmed by 6 bases and J by 8 bases, leaving 13 bases between them. The CDR3 runs 12 residues. In TCRdb, the reads were re-called with MiXCR into one record per CDR3 protein. Here the sample spans around 900,000 distinct CDR3 sequences, roughly 31% being singletons. This clonotype was sampled from a human donor in good health (CMV status not recorded). Some clones in this sample may be carry-over from other donors' samples. This material consisted of cultured CD8+ T cells from PBMCs, taken from culture after CMV antigen stimulation. This sequence joins TRBV12-3 or TRBV12-4 and TRBJ1-2; D not resolved. The CDR3 region has the DNA TGTGCCAGCAGGAATACAGCGTTAGGCTACACCTTC. This gives the protein CASRNTALGYTF.